Listed below are T cell receptor beta chains from one sample, sequenced in a study of blood T cells in healthy people across ages. One entry per CDR3 protein results from TCRdb running MiXCR on the 5' RACE reads. The sample lists more than 800,000 distinct CDR3 sequences; around 26% were seen once. Sequencing was carried out using blood. All receptors derive from a woman of 80 years or more in good health. The conserved cysteine and the conserved F or W are not part of the CDR3 here.

cdr3_aa	v_call	j_call
ASSGRDYYDEQY	TRBV2	TRBJ2-7
ASSLERRTANYGYT	TRBV5-6	TRBJ1-2
ASSQRGNQPQH	TRBV3-1	TRBJ1-5
ASSVESTGEAF	TRBV9	TRBJ1-1
ASRKGLAPYEQY	TRBV28	TRBJ2-7
ASGSMTSGGWTDTQY	TRBV12-5	TRBJ2-3
ASSLDGRATYEQY	TRBV7-2	TRBJ2-7
SFGRNTEAF	TRBV29-1	TRBJ1-1
ASRPDRTNYGYT	TRBV3-1	TRBJ1-2
ASSHPNRGNNEQF	TRBV6-2/TRBV6-3	TRBJ2-1
ASSLVFGLGFNLNTEAF	TRBV12-3/TRBV12-4	TRBJ1-1
ASSFPALGTGGEQY	TRBV28	TRBJ2-5
ASGGLPNYGYT	TRBV2	TRBJ1-2
ASSYSGIRNTEAF	TRBV6-2/TRBV6-3	TRBJ1-1
ASSLQQGFGDTQY	TRBV11-3	TRBJ2-3
AISSRGTEAF	TRBV10-3	TRBJ1-1
SAREGRGEDQPQH	TRBV20-1	TRBJ1-5
ASSTSGGGDTQY	TRBV12-3/TRBV12-4	TRBJ2-3
ATSDPYTLDNEQF	TRBV24-1	TRBJ2-1
ATSTPRPKEQF	TRBV6-2/TRBV6-3	TRBJ2-1
ASSRDATNTEAF	TRBV6-2/TRBV6-3	TRBJ1-1
ASSQSQGRGETQY	TRBV4-3	TRBJ2-5
ASSRDTGELF	TRBV12-3/TRBV12-4	TRBJ2-2
AWSTGGSNQPQH	TRBV30	TRBJ1-5
ASGLSERTDTQY	TRBV12-5	TRBJ2-3
ASSEGQGVYEQY	TRBV9	TRBJ2-7
ASSPHSETQY	TRBV6-6	TRBJ2-5
SARLLADTQY	TRBV20-1	TRBJ2-3
ASSLQRRDTQY	TRBV5-6	TRBJ2-3
ASSFGHRTGELF	TRBV13	TRBJ2-2
AISSGGSTYNEQF	TRBV10-3	TRBJ2-1
ASKAISRGGENTDTQY	TRBV6-1	TRBJ2-3
SARDEEGGIRNEQF	TRBV20-1	TRBJ2-1
SVDRSDYGYT	TRBV29-1	TRBJ1-2
SATSDRNQMNTEAF	TRBV20-1	TRBJ1-1
ASSGRLAGGLYNEQF	TRBV7-2	TRBJ2-1
ASRTSGSYEQY	TRBV27	TRBJ2-7
ASSPRSEETQY	TRBV18	TRBJ2-5
ATSDRTGELF	TRBV24-1	TRBJ1-4
ASSYGGVRLDTQY	TRBV6-5	TRBJ2-3
ASSLLAGVQY	TRBV12-3/TRBV12-4	TRBJ2-3
ASSFGLRETQY	TRBV27	TRBJ2-5
ASSPLAGGPQETQY	TRBV11-2	TRBJ2-5
ATSSADGVANVLT	TRBV15	TRBJ2-6
ASSLVQEQF	TRBV7-2	TRBJ2-1
ASSYPRTSGDSYNEQF	TRBV6-5	TRBJ2-1
ASSLTPTGFSPLH	TRBV7-2	TRBJ1-6
ASSSQGGNTEAF	TRBV7-9	TRBJ1-1